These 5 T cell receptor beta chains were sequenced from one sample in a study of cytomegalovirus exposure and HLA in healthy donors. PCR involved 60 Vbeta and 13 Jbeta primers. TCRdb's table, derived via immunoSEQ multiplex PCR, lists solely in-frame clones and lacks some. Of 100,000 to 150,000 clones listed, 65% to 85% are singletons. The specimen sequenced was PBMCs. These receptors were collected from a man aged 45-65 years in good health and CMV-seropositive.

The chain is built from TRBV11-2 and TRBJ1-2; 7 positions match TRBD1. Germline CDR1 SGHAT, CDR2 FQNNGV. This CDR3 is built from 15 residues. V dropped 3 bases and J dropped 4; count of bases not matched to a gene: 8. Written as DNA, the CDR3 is TGTGCCAGCAGCTTCAGTACTACAGGGGTCTATGGCTACACCTTC. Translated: CASSFSTTGVYGYTF.

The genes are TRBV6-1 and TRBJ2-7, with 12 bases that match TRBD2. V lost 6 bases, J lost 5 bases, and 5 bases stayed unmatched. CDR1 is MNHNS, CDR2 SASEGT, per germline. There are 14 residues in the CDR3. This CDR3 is CASRAGTSGHEQYF. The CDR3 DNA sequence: TGTGCCAGCAGAGCCGGGACTAGCGGGCACGAGCAGTACTTC.

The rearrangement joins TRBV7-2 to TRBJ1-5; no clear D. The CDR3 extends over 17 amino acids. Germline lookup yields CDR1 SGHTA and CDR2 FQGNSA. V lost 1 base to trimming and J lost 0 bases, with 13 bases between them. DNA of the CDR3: TGTGCCAGCAGCTTAGTATTTGGCGGTGATAGCAATCAGCCCCAGCATTTT. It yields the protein CASSLVFGGDSNQPQHF. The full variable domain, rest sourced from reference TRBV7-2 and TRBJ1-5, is GAGVSQSPSNKVTEKGKDVELRCDPISGHTALYWYRQSLGQGLEFLIYFQGNSAPDKSGLPSDRFSAERTGGSVSTLTIQRTQQEDSAVYLCASSLVFGGDSNQPQHFGDGTRLSIL.

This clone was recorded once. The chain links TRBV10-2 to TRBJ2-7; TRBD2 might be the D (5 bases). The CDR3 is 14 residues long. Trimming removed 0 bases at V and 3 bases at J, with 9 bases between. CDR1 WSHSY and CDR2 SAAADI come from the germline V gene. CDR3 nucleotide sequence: TGCGCCAGCAGTGAGTCATGGGGAGACTACGAGCAGTACTTC. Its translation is CASSESWGDYEQYF.

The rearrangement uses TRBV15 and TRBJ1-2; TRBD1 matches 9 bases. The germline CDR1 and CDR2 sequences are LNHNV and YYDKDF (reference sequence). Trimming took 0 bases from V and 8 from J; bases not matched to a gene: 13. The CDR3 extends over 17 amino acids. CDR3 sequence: CATSRDRTGGVGKGYTF. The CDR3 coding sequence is TGTGCCACCAGCAGAGATCGAACAGGGGGCGTAGGGAAGGGCTACACCTTC.